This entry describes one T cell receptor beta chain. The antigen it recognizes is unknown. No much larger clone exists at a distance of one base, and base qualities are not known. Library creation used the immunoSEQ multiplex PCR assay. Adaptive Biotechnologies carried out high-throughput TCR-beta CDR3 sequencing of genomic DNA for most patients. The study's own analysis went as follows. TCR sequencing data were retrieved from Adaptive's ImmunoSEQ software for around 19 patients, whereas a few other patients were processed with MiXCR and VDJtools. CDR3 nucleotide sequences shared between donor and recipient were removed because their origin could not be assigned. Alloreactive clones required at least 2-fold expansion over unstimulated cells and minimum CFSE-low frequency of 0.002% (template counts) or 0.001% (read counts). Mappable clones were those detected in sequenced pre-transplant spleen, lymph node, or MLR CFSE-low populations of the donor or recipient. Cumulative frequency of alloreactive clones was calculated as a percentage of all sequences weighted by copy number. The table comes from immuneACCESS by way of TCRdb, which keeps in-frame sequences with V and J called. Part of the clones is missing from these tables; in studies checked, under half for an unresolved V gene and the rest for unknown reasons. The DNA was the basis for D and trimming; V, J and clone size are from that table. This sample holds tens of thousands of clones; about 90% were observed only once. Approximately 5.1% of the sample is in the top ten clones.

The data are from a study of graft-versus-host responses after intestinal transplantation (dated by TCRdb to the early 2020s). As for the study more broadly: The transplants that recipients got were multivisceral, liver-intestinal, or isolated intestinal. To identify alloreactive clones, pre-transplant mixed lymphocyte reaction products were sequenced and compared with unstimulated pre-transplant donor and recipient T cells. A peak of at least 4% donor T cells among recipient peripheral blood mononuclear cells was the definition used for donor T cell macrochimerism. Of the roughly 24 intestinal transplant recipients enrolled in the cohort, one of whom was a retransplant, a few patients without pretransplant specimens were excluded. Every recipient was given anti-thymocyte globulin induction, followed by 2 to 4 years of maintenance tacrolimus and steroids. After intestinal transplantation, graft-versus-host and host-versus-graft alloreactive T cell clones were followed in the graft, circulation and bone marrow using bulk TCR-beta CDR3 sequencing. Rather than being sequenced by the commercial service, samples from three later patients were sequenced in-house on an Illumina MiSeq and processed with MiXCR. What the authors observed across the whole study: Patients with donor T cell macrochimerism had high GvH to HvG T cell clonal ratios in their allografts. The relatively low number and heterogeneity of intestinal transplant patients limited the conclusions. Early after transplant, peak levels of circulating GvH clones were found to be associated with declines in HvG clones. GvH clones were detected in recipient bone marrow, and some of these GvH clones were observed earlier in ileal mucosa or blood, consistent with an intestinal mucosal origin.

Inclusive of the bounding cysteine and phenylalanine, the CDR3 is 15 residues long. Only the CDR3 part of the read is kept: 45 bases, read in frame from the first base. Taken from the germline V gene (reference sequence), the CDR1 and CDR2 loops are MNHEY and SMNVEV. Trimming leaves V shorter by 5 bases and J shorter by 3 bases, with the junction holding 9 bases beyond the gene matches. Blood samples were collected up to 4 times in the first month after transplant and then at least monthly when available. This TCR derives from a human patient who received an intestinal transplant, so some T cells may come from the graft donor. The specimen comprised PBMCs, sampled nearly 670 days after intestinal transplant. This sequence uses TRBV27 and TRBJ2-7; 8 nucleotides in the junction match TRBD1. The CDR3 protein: CASSGDSGGFYEQYF. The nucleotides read TGTGCCAGCAGTGGGGATTCAGGGGGCTTCTACGAGCAGTACTTC.